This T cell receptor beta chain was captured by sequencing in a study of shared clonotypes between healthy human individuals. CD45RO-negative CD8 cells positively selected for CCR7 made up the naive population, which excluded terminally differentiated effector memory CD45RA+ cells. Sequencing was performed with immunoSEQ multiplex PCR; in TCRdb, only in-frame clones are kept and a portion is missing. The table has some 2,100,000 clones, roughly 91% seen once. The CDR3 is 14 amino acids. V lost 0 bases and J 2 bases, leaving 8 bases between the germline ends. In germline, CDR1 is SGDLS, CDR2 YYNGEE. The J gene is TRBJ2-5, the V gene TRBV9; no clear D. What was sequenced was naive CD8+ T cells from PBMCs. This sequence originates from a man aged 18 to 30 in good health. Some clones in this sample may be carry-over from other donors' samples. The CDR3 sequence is CASSVGYRQETQYF. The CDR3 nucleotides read TGTGCCAGCAGCGTAGGTTACAGACAAGAGACCCAGTACTTC.